This T cell receptor (beta chain) was identified during a study of naive and memory T cell subsets. Comment on this clonotype: The target antigen is unknown.

An equimolar mix of two oligonucleotides served as the beta constant-region primer for TRBC1 and TRBC2. Four rounds of PCR amplified the ligated cDNA using nested alpha and beta constant-region primers plus SP2. TCRdb itself ran the UMI-ligation and nested PCR reads through MiXCR, one entry per CDR3 protein. The sample records some 82,000 distinct CDR3 sequences, roughly 9.3% being singletons. Whole-study findings and limits: Especially in CD8 cells, naive repertoires contained a few larger clonotypes, possibly CD45RA-re-expressing memory cells. Activation and differentiation may alter RNA-based TCR counts. From naive to CM, EM and EMRA, diversity decreased and Gini increased.

V was shortened by 3 bases and J by 1 base, with 4 bases between the two germline ends. There are 13 residues in the CDR3. The J gene is TRBJ2-1, the V gene TRBV12-3 or TRBV12-4; D gene uncertain. The sequenced sample was naive CD8+ T cells from blood. The receptor comes from a human donor in good health. The CDR3 sequence: CASSFGSYNEQFF. CDR3 DNA: TGTGCCAGCAGTTTTGGGTCCTACAATGAGCAGTTCTTC.